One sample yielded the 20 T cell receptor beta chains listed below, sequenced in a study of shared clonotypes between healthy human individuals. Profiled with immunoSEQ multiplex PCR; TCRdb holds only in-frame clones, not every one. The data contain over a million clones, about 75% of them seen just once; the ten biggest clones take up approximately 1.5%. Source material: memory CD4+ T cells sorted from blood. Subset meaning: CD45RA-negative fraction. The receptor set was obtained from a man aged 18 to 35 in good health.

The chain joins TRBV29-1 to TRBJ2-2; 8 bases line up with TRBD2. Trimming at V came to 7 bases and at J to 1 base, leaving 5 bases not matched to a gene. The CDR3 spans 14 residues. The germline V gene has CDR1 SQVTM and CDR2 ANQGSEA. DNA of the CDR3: TGCAGCGCCGAGAGCGGGGGGAACACCGGGGAGCTGTTTTTT. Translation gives CSAESGGNTGELFF.

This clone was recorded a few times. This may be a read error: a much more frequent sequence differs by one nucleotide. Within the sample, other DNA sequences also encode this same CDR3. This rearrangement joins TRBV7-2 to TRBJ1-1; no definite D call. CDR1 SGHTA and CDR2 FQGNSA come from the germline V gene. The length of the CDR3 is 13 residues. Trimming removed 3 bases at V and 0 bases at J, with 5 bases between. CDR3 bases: TGTGCCAGCAGCTTGGGGATGAACACTGAAGCTTTCTTT. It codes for CASSLGMNTEAFF.

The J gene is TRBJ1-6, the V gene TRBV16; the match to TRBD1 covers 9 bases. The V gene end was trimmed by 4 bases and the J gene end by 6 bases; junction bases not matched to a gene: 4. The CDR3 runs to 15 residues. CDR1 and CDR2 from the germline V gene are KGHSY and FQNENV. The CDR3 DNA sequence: TGTGCCAGCAGCCCAAACAGGGGGCGTAATTCACCCCTCCACTTT. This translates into CASSPNRGRNSPLHF.

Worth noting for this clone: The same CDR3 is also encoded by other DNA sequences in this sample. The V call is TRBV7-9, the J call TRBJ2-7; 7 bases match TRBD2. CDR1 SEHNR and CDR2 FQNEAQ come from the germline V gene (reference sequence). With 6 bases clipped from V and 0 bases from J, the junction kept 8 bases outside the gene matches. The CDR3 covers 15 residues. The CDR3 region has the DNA TGTGCCAGCAGTCCGAGTGGCGGGAGCTCCTACGAGCAGTACTTC. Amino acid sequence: CASSPSGGSSYEQYF.

CDR3 nucleotides: TGTGCCAGCAGCTCCACAGGGGGCGAAGGTCAGCCCCAGCATTTT. Translated: CASSSTGGEGQPQHF. The chain combines TRBV5-5 with TRBJ1-5; 9 bases match TRBD1. The junction had 7 bases not matched to a gene; V was cut back by 3 bases and J by 6 bases. Germline V gene lookup returns CDR1 SGHKS and CDR2 YYEKEE (reference sequence). The CDR3 sequence is 15 residues long.

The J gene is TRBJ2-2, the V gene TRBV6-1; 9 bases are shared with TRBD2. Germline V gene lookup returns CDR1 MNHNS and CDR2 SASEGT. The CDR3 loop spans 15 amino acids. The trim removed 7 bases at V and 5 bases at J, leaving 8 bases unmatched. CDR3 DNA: TGTGCCAGCACCTGGGGGCTAGCGGGGACCGGGGAGCTGTTTTTT. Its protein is CASTWGLAGTGELFF.

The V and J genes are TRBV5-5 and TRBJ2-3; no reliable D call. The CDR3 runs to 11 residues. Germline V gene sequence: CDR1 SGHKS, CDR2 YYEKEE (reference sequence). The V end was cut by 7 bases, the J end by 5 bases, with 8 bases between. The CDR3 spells CASVWGDTQYF. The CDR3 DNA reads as TGTGCCAGCGTTTGGGGAGATACGCAGTATTTT.

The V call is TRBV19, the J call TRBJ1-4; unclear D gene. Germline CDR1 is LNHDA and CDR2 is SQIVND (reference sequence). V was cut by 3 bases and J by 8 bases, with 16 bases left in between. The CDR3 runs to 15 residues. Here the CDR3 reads CASSIRELFREKLFF. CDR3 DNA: TGTGCCAGTAGTATTCGAGAACTTTTTAGGGAAAAACTGTTTTTT. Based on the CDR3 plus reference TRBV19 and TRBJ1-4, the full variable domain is DGGITQSPKYLFRKEGQNVTLSCEQNLNHDAMYWYRQDPGQGLRLIYYSQIVNDFQKGDIAEGYSVSREKKESFPLTVTSAQKNPTAFYLCASSIRELFREKLFFGSGTQLSVL.

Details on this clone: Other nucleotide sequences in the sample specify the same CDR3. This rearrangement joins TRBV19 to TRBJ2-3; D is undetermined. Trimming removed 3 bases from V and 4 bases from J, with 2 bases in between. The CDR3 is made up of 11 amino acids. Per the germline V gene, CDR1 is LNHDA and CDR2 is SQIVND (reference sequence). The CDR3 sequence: CASSIADTQYF. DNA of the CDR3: TGTGCCAGTAGTATTGCAGATACGCAGTATTTT. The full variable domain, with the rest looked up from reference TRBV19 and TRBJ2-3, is DGGITQSPKYLFRKEGQNVTLSCEQNLNHDAMYWYRQDPGQGLRLIYYSQIVNDFQKGDIAEGYSVSREKKESFPLTVTSAQKNPTAFYLCASSIADTQYFGPGTRLTVL.

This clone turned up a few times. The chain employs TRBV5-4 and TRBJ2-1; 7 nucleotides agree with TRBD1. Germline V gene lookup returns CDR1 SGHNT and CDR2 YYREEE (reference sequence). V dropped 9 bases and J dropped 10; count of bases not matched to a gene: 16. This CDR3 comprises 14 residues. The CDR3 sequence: CATQGDPSYGEQFF. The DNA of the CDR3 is TGTGCCACCCAGGGGGACCCCAGCTATGGGGAGCAGTTCTTC.

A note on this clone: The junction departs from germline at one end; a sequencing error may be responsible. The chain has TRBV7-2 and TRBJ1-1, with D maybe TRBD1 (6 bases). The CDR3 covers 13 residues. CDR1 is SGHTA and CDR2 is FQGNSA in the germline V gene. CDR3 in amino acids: CASSLGPGALAFF. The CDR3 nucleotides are TGTGCCAGCAGTTTAGGGCCGGGGGCATTGGCTTTCTTT.

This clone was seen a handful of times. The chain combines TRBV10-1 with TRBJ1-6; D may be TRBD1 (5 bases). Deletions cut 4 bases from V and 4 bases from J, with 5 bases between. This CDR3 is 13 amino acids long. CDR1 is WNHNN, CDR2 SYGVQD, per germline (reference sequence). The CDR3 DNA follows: TGCGCCAGCAGTGGACAGTATAATTCACCCCTCCACTTT. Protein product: CASSGQYNSPLHF.

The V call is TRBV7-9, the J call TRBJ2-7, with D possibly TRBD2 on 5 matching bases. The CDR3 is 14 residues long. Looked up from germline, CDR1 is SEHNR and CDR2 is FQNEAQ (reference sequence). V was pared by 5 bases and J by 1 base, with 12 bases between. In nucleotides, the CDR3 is TGTGCCAGCAGCACCGGGATGACTTCCTACGAGCAGTACTTC. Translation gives CASSTGMTSYEQYF.

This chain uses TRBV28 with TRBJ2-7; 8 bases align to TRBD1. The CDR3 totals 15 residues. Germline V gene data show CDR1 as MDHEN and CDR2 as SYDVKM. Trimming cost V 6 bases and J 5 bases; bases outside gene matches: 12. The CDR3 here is CASSRTGQGVHEQYF. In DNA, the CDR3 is TGTGCCAGCAGCCGAACCGGACAGGGTGTACACGAGCAGTACTTC.

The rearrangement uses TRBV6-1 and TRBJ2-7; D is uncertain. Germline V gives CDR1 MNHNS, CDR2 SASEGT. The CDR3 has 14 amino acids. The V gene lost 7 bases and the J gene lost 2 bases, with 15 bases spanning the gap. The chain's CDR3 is CASTIGSVTYEQYF. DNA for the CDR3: TGTGCCAGCACGATAGGGTCGGTCACCTACGAGCAGTACTTC.

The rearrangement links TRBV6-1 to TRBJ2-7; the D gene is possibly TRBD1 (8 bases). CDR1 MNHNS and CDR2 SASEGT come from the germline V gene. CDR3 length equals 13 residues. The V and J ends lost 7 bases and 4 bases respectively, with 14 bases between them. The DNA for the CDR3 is TGTGCCAGCAACAGGGGGGGCTTGTACGAGCAGTACTTC. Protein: CASNRGGLYEQYF.

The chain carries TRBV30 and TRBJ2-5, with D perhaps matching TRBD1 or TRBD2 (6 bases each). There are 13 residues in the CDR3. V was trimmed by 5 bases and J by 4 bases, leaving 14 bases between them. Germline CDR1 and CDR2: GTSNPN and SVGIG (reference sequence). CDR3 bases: TGTGCCTGGGGCGGGACACCGGTAGAGACCCAGTACTTC. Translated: CAWGGTPVETQYF.

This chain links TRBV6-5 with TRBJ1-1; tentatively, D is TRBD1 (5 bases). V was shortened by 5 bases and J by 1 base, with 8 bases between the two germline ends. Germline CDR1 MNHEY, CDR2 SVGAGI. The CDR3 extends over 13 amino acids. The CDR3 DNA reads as TGTGCCAGCAGTCGGGACGGGAACACTGAAGCTTTCTTT. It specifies CASSRDGNTEAFF.

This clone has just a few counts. The CDR3 is CASSEGTGVQPQHF. The CDR3 DNA reads as TGTGCCAGCAGTGAAGGGACAGGGGTTCAGCCCCAGCATTTT. The chain has TRBV6-1 and TRBJ1-5, with 9 positions matching TRBD1. The CDR3 sequence is 14 residues long. V lost 1 base, J lost 6 bases, and 1 base stayed unmatched. Germline lookup yields CDR1 MNHNS and CDR2 SASEGT.

Here the CDR3 reads CASSSTNQGKGNEQYF. The CDR3 DNA sequence: TGCGCCAGCAGCTCTACTAATCAGGGGAAGGGGAACGAGCAGTACTTC. The chain combines TRBV5-1 with TRBJ2-7; D possibly corresponds to TRBD1 (6 bases). The V end was cut by 3 bases, the J end by 5 bases, with 21 bases between. Germline V lookup: CDR1 SGHRS, CDR2 YFSETQ. The CDR3 sequence is 16 residues long.